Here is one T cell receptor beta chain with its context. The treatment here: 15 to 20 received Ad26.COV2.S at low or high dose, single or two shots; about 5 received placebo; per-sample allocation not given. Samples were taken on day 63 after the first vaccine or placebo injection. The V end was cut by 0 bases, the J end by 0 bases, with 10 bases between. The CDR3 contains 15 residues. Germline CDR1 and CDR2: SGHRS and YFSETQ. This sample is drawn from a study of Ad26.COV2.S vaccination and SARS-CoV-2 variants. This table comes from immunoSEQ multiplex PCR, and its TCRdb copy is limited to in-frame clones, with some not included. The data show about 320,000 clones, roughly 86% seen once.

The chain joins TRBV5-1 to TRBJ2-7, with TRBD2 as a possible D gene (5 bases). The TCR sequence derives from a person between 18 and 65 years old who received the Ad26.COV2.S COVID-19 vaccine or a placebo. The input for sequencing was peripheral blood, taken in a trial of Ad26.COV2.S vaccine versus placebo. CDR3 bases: TGCGCCAGCAGCTTGGGGAGGAACCCCTCCTACGAGCAGTACTTC. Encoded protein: CASSLGRNPSYEQYF. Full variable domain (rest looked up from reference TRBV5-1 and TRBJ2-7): KAGVTQTPRYLIKTRGQQVTLSCSPISGHRSVSWYQQTPGQGLQFLFEYFSETQRNKGNFPGRFSGRQFSNSRSEMNVSTLELGDSALYLCASSLGRNPSYEQYFGPGTRLTVT.